This T cell receptor beta chain was identified during a study of T cell repertoires in cytomegalovirus infection. MiXCR, applied by TCRdb to the reads, yields one record per CDR3 protein. There are roughly 250,000 distinct CDR3 sequences in the sample; about 12% occur only once, and 1.5% to 2% lies in the top ten. As to this clonotype: A read error may account for a junction end that differs from germline.

The CDR3 is 15 amino acids. The germline gives CDR1 MDHEN, CDR2 SYDVKM. This sequence originates from a human donor in good health (CMV status not recorded). Some clones in this sample may be carry-over from other donors' samples. V gene TRBV28 combines with J gene TRBJ2-2; TRBD1 matches 8 bases. Sequenced: PBMCs. For the CDR3, the DNA is TGTGCCAGCAAAGGGCAGGGGGCGAACACCGTGGAGCTGTTTTTT. Protein product: CASKGQGANTVELFF.